These 27 T cell receptor beta chains share one sample of origin, sequenced in a study of blood T cells in healthy people across ages. A second PCR of 7 to 11 cycles used a sample-barcoded 5' primer and a J-beta primer mix. TCRdb reprocessed the 5' RACE reads with MiXCR, giving one entry per CDR3 protein. The sample carries about 780,000 distinct CDR3 sequences, 55% to 65% recorded once. The specimen was blood. These receptors came from a man aged 25 to 40 in good health.

The chain couples TRBV6-6 to TRBJ2-7, with D possibly called TRBD1 or TRBD2 (5 bases each). The length of the CDR3 is 14 residues. V was shortened by 0 bases and J by 5 bases, with 11 bases between the two germline ends. The germline V gene encodes CDR1 MNHNY and CDR2 SVGAGI (reference sequence). CDR3 residues: CASSYSGVIDEQYF. CDR3 sequence (DNA): TGTGCCAGCAGTTACTCGGGGGTTATCGACGAGCAGTACTTC.

The chain employs TRBV10-3 and TRBJ1-2; 10 nucleotides agree with TRBD1. CDR3 size: 14 residues. Trimming took 2 bases from V and 6 from J; bases not matched to a gene: 3. Germline V gene lookup returns CDR1 ENHRY and CDR2 SYGVKD. CDR3 DNA: TGTGCCATCAGTGAGACCGGGACAGGGGATGGCTACACCTTC. Its translation: CAISETGTGDGYTF.

The CDR3 reads CATSRDRAPSTDTQYF. The DNA of the CDR3 is TGTGCCACCAGCAGAGACAGGGCTCCTAGCACAGATACGCAGTATTTT. This chain connects TRBV15 to TRBJ2-3; D may be TRBD1 (5 bases). Germline CDR1 is LNHNV and CDR2 is YYDKDF (reference sequence). The CDR3 sequence is 16 residues long. V lost 0 bases and J 0 bases, leaving 10 bases between the germline ends.

A word on this clonotype: The junction shows a germline mismatch at one end, possibly a read error. The chain carries TRBV20-1 and TRBJ2-1; unclear D gene. CDR3 length: 11 amino acids. Germline loops: CDR1 DFQATT, CDR2 SNEGSKA (reference sequence). Here the CDR3 DNA reads TGCGGTGCTAGTAGGGTCAATGAGCAGTTCTTC. As protein: CGASRVNEQFF.

This chain uses TRBV12-3 or TRBV12-4 with TRBJ1-5, with TRBD1 matching over 8 bases. This CDR3 is 15 amino acids long. Germline trimming cut 6 bases from V and 3 bases from J; bases unmatched to any gene: 7. The CDR3 DNA is TGTGCCAGCAGCACAGGGGGTTCCTCCAATCAGCCCCAGCATTTT. Amino acids: CASSTGGSSNQPQHF.

This sequence joins TRBV29-1 and TRBJ2-1, with TRBD2 identical over 12 bases. Germline trimming cut 3 bases from V and 13 bases from J; bases unmatched to any gene: 7. The CDR3 spans 13 residues. Looked up from germline, CDR1 is SQVTM and CDR2 is ANQGSEA. Here the CDR3 DNA reads TGCAGCGTTGAGGACCAGACTAGCGGGGGACAGTTCTTC. Translation: CSVEDQTSGGQFF.

The chain links TRBV28 to TRBJ1-5; D perhaps matches TRBD1 (6 bases). The CDR3 spans 16 residues. V shed 8 bases and J shed 1 base, with 18 bases lying between them. Looked up from germline, CDR1 is MDHEN and CDR2 is SYDVKM. This CDR3 is CASGTGTRGSNQPQHF. CDR3 nucleotide sequence: TGTGCCAGCGGAACCGGGACAAGGGGGAGCAATCAGCCCCAGCATTTT.

CDR3 bases: TGTGCCAGCAGCTGGACAGGGGGGGCCTACAATGAGCAGTTCTTC. Its protein is CASSWTGGAYNEQFF. The chain is built from TRBV7-2 and TRBJ2-1; 10 bases line up with TRBD1. This CDR3 comprises 15 residues. Germline CDR1 and CDR2: SGHTA and FQGNSA. V lost 4 bases to trimming and J lost 2 bases; unmatched junction nucleotides: 2.

V and J are TRBV14 and TRBJ2-3, with no clear D. The V gene lost 4 bases and the J gene lost 8 bases, with 13 bases spanning the gap. The germline V gene has CDR1 SGHDN and CDR2 FVKESK. This CDR3 region has 13 residues. The CDR3 loop reads CASSPSLGSTQYF. The CDR3, as DNA: TGTGCCAGCAGCCCGTCCCTAGGATCTACGCAGTATTTT. Filled out from reference TRBV14 and TRBJ2-3, the complete variable domain reads EAGVTQFPSHSVIEKGQTVTLRCDPISGHDNLYWYRRVMGKEIKFLLHFVKESKQDESGMPNNRFLAERTGGTYSTLKVQPAELEDSGVYFCASSPSLGSTQYFGPGTRLTVL.

This clonotype was detected ten times or more. The junction differs from germline at one of its ends, possibly a read error. The chain combines TRBV5-1 with TRBJ2-7, with D perhaps being TRBD1 or TRBD2 (6 bases each). The CDR3 is 14 amino acids. Germline V CDR1 and CDR2: SGHRS, YFSETQ. This CDR3 is CASSLGGQGYEQYF. CDR3 coding DNA: TGTGCCAGCAGCTTAGGGGGGCAAGGCTACGAGCAGTACTTC.

Regarding this clonotype: At one end, the junction sequence differs from germline, possibly due to a read error. The chain couples TRBV29-1 to TRBJ2-7, with D maybe TRBD1 (5 bases). The CDR3 contains 12 residues. Germline values: CDR1 SQVTM, CDR2 ANQGSEA. CDR3 DNA sequence: TGCGGCGTCGATCAGGGAACCTACGAGCAGTACTTC. It specifies CGVDQGTYEQYF.

CDR3 coding DNA: TGTGCCAGCAGTTACTCATCGGGGGGCTACGAGCAGTACTTC. Residues: CASSYSSGGYEQYF. The chain uses TRBV6-5 and TRBJ2-7; the match to TRBD2 covers 7 bases. The CDR3 spans 14 residues. V lost 0 bases and J lost 3; bases outside the gene matches: 2. The germline V gene has CDR1 MNHEY and CDR2 SVGAGI.

The chain has TRBV9 and TRBJ2-1; D is unclear. The DNA end lines up better with TRBJ2-5; the J call may be wrong. The CDR3 length is 13 residues. Germline values: CDR1 SGDLS, CDR2 YYNGEE. The CDR3 loop reads CASSRWARETQYF. Written as DNA, the CDR3 is TGTGCCAGCAGCCGCTGGGCCAGAGAGACCCAGTACTTC.

Notes on this clonotype: One end of the junction varies from germline; a read error may be responsible. The chain links TRBV5-1 to TRBJ1-2; TRBD1 might be the D (5 bases). CDR1 and CDR2 (germline): SGHRS, YFSETQ. The CDR3 sequence is 16 residues long. The CDR3 DNA reads as TGCGCCAGCGGCTTTCACGGACAAGTAGCCAACTATGGCTACACCTTC. Translating it yields CASGFHGQVANYGYTF.

Points on this clonotype: Relative to the germline gene, one junction end is altered; a read error may explain this. The chain employs TRBV4-2 and TRBJ2-1; D gene uncertain. CDR1 LGHNA and CDR2 YNFKEQ come from the germline V gene. There are 14 residues in the CDR3. Here the CDR3 DNA reads TGTGCCGGCAGCCAAGAGGTGGGATCCCTAAAGCAGTTCTTC. Protein sequence: CAGSQEVGSLKQFF.

This clonotype was seen a handful of times. This rearrangement joins TRBV7-2 to TRBJ2-7; no clear D. Trimming removed 5 bases from V and 7 bases from J, with 12 bases in between. The CDR3 totals 12 residues. Germline V CDR1 and CDR2: SGHTA, FQGNSA. CDR3 sequence: CASSQVPLEQYF. The CDR3, as DNA: TGTGCCAGCAGCCAGGTCCCTCTAGAGCAGTACTTC.

The table lists this clonotype with a few counts. The chain recombines TRBV9 with TRBJ2-5; 8 nucleotides align to TRBD2. The end of the DNA is better explained by TRBJ2-7, so the J call may be wrong. Germline loops: CDR1 SGDLS, CDR2 YYNGEE. The CDR3 covers 14 residues. The CDR3 is CASSVEPAGDEQYF. CDR3 DNA: TGTGCCAGCAGCGTAGAACCAGCGGGGGACGAGCAGTACTTC.

The V gene is TRBV20-1, the J gene TRBJ2-7, with TRBD1 matching over 7 bases. In germline, CDR1 is DFQATT, CDR2 SNEGSKA (reference sequence). The CDR3 covers 18 residues. J gave up 2 bases and V 0 bases, and 16 bases lay outside the gene matches. CDR3 sequence reads: CSARDGTPRQGGTYEQYF. CDR3 DNA: TGCAGTGCTAGAGATGGTACCCCGAGACAGGGCGGAACCTACGAGCAGTACTTC.

The gene calls are TRBV7-9 and TRBJ1-1; no clear D. Germline V gene sequence: CDR1 SEHNR, CDR2 FQNEAQ (reference sequence). This CDR3 region has 17 residues. V shed 4 bases and J shed 4 bases, with 22 bases lying between them. CDR3 sequence reads: CASSSPADHLLGTEAFF. CDR3 bases: TGTGCCAGCAGCTCCCCGGCGGACCACCTCCTGGGCACTGAAGCTTTCTTT. The full variable domain, completed using reference TRBV7-9 and TRBJ1-1, is DTGVSQNPRHKITKRGQNVTFRCDPISEHNRLYWYRQTLGQGPEFLTYFQNEAQLEKSRLLSDRFSAERPKGSFSTLEIQRTEQGDSAMYLCASSSPADHLLGTEAFFGQGTRLTVV.

The chain carries TRBV7-9 and TRBJ1-4; 7 bases map to TRBD1. The CDR3 contains 15 residues. V shed 5 bases, J shed 5 bases, and the junction held 8 bases outside the gene matches. CDR1 is SEHNR and CDR2 is FQNEAQ in the germline V gene (reference sequence). This CDR3 reads CASSRPTGTNEKLFF. As DNA, the CDR3 is TGTGCCAGCAGCCGCCCGACAGGGACGAATGAAAAACTGTTTTTT.

The chain links TRBV20-1 to TRBJ2-1, with 12 bases that match TRBD2. This CDR3 spans 16 amino acids. J was trimmed by 6 bases and V by 4 bases; bases with no gene match: 10. The V gene's germline CDR1 is DFQATT and CDR2 SNEGSKA (reference sequence). Here the CDR3 DNA reads TGCAGTGCTAAAAGGACTAGCGGGGCATTTATCAATGAGCAGTTCTTC. It translates to CSAKRTSGAFINEQFF.

This chain connects TRBV6-1 to TRBJ2-2; D gene ambiguous. Per the germline V gene, CDR1 is MNHNS and CDR2 is SASEGT. Trimming removed 5 bases from V and 6 bases from J, with 13 bases in between. The CDR3 extends over 14 amino acids. Written as DNA, the CDR3 is TGTGCCAGCAGTATCGACTCCGCGGCCGGGGAGCTGTTTTTT. This gives the protein CASSIDSAAGELFF.

V is TRBV12-3 or TRBV12-4 and J is TRBJ2-3, with a tentative D call TRBD2 (6 bases). V gave up 3 bases and J gave up 3 bases, with 13 bases separating them. The CDR3 is made up of 15 amino acids. For the CDR3, the DNA is TGTGCCAGCAGTTTGGAAGGCGGGGCGACAGATACGCAGTATTTT. Translation: CASSLEGGATDTQYF.

The V call is TRBV5-1, the J call TRBJ1-2; D unresolved. V lost 0 bases, J lost 3 bases, and 9 bases lay in between. The CDR3 is 14 amino acids. The germline gives CDR1 SGHRS, CDR2 YFSETQ. In DNA form, the CDR3 reads TGCGCCAGCAGCTTGGTCACAGCTCACTATGGCTACACCTTC. It is translated as CASSLVTAHYGYTF.

The genes are TRBV11-2 and TRBJ2-7, with a possible D match to TRBD2 (6 bases). V shed 5 bases and J shed 3 bases, with 17 bases lying between them. The germline gives CDR1 SGHAT, CDR2 FQNNGV. The CDR3 spans 15 residues. The CDR3 DNA is TGTGCCAGCAGCCCCGGGACTGCTTCCTACTACGAGCAGTACTTC. It yields the protein CASSPGTASYYEQYF.

The chain has TRBV12-3 or TRBV12-4 and TRBJ1-2; tentative D call: TRBD1 (6 bases). This CDR3 spans 13 amino acids. V was cut by 2 bases and J by 7 bases, with 11 bases left in between. CDR3 region: CASSLNREGGYTF. In DNA, the CDR3 is TGTGCCAGCAGTTTAAACAGGGAAGGTGGCTACACCTTC.

The chain couples TRBV5-1 to TRBJ2-3; TRBD2 agrees at 7 bases. Trimming took 5 bases from V and 6 from J; bases not matched to a gene: 12. The germline gives CDR1 SGHRS, CDR2 YFSETQ. The CDR3 length is 15 residues. This CDR3 reads CASRSGGGNPDTQYF. The CDR3 coding sequence is TGCGCCAGCAGAAGTGGCGGGGGTAACCCTGATACGCAGTATTTT.